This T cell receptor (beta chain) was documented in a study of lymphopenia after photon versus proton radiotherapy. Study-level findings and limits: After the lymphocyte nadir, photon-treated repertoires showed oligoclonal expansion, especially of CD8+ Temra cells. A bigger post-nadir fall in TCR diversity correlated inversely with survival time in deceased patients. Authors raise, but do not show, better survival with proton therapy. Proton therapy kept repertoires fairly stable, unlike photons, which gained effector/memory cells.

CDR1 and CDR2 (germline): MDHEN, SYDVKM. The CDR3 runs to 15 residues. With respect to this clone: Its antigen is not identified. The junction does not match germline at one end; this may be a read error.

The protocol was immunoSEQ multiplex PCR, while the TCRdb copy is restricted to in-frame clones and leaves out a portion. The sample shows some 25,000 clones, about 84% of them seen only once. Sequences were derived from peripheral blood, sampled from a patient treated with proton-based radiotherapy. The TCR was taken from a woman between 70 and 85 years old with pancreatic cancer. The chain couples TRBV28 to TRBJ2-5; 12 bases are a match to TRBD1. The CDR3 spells CASGFGTGGRETQYF. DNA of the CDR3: TGTGCCAGCGGTTTCGGGACAGGGGGCCGGGAGACCCAGTACTTC.